Listed below are T cell receptor beta chains from one sample, sequenced in a study of CD8+CD57+ T cells in acquired aplastic anemia. TCRdb ran MiXCR on the reads and lists one entry per CDR3 protein. The sample comprises roughly 80,000 distinct CDR3 sequences, less than 85% of which are singletons, and approximately 81% rests with the top ten. Sequencing input: sorted CD4+, CD8+, or CD8+CD57+ T cells (not recorded which) from PBMCs. The receptors here all came from a human donor with aplastic anemia. CDR3s include the opening cysteine and the closing phenylalanine or tryptophan. Fields, in order: V gene, D gene, clone size, J gene, CDR3 protein, CDR3 DNA. D genes are given only for firm matches. Not all rows give a size; the values are once, few, many and, for expanded clones, a class.

>TRBV15|NA|once|TRBJ2-3
CATSRGLHLSTDTQYF
TGTGCCACCAGCAGAGGTCTTCATCTTTCAACAGATACGCAGTATTTT
>TRBV7-2|TRBD1|NA|TRBJ1-6
CASSAQGAASPLHF
TGTGCCAGCAGCGCACAGGGGGCAGCGTCACCCCTCCACTTT
>TRBV11-1|NA|NA|TRBJ2-5
CASSSPRPGQKQETQYF
TGTGCCAGCAGCTCACCCCGTCCGGGGCAAAAACAAGAGACCCAGTACTTC
>TRBV2|NA|once|TRBJ1-2
CASSFWVAQAANYGYTF
TGTGCCAGCAGTTTTTGGGTAGCGCAGGCGGCTAACTATGGCTACACCTTC
>TRBV11-2|TRBD1|NA|TRBJ2-2
CARQGQLTGELFF
TGTGCCAGACAGGGACAGCTCACCGGGGAGCTGTTTTTT
>TRBV5-1|NA|NA|TRBJ2-5
CASSFSGPQETQYF
TGCGCCAGCAGCTTCTCCGGCCCCCAAGAGACCCAGTACTTC
>TRBV29-1|NA|NA|TRBJ1-1
CSVVRMLNTEAFF
TGCAGCGTTGTGAGGATGCTGAACACTGAAGCTTTCTTT
>TRBV20-1|TRBD2|NA|TRBJ2-5
CSASPGGMGQTQYF
TGCAGTGCTAGCCCGGGAGGGATGGGACAGACCCAGTACTTC
>TRBV20-1|NA|NA|TRBJ2-1
CSASRGGGAGMVNEQFF
TGCAGTGCGTCCAGGGGGGGAGGAGCGGGTATGGTCAATGAGCAGTTCTTC
>TRBV7-9|TRBD2|NA|TRBJ2-5
CASSPGTSGSAQYF
TGTGCCAGCAGCCCAGGGACTAGCGGGAGCGCCCAGTACTTC
>TRBV7-9|NA|NA|TRBJ2-1
CASSYLGSQFF
TGTGCCAGCAGTTACCTTGGGTCCCAGTTCTTC
>TRBV7-9|NA|NA|TRBJ1-1
CASSSAGVEAFF
TGTGCCAGCAGCTCGGCAGGGGTCGAAGCTTTCTTT
>TRBV5-4|TRBD1|NA|TRBJ2-1
CASSLTGDRKSVF
TGTGCCAGCAGCCTAACCGGGGACAGAAAAAGTGTCTTC
>TRBV10-3|NA|NA|TRBJ1-1
CATQGSGQEAFF
TGTGCCACTCAAGGATCAGGACAGGAAGCTTTCTTT
>TRBV12-3/TRBV12-4|NA|few|TRBJ2-7
CASSFLGEQYF
TGTGCCAGCAGTTTTCTGGGCGAGCAGTACTTC
>TRBV29-1|TRBD1|once|TRBJ2-7
CSVDPGQNSYEQYF
TGCAGCGTCGACCCGGGACAGAACTCCTACGAGCAGTACTTC
>TRBV11-1|TRBD2|NA|TRBJ2-1
CASSEIAGSYNEQFF
TGTGCCAGCAGCGAAATAGCGGGGTCCTACAATGAGCAGTTCTTC
>TRBV15|NA|NA|TRBJ2-1
CATSRDLVNGNEQFF
TGTGCCACCAGCAGAGACCTTGTTAATGGGAATGAGCAGTTCTTC
>TRBV20-1|TRBD1|NA|TRBJ2-5
CSAGTRDRAQETQYF
TGCAGTGCTGGGACCCGGGACAGGGCCCAAGAGACCCAGTACTTC
>TRBV7-9|NA|NA|TRBJ2-7
CASSRGYEQYF
TGTGCCAGCAGCCGAGGGTACGAGCAGTACTTC
>TRBV7-8|NA|NA|TRBJ2-7
CASSRDALREQYF
TGTGCCAGCAGTAGGGACGCCCTACGGGAGCAGTACTTC
>TRBV19|TRBD1|NA|TRBJ2-5
CATSNRGETQYF
TGTGCCACCTCGAACAGGGGTGAGACCCAGTACTTC
>TRBV11-1|TRBD1|NA|TRBJ1-2
CASSLAGTGLYGGYTF
TGTGCCAGCAGCTTAGCCGGGACAGGGCTGTATGGTGGCTACACCTTC
>TRBV25-1|NA|few|TRBJ2-1
CASTGTGSYNEQFF
TGTGCCAGCACAGGGACGGGGTCCTACAATGAGCAGTTCTTC
>TRBV25-1|TRBD1|once|TRBJ2-4
CASSDAGGSQNIQYF
TGTGCCAGCAGTGATGCAGGGGGAAGCCAAAACATTCAGTACTTC
>TRBV27|NA|few|TRBJ1-6
CASSLSKIGTSNSPLHF
TGTGCCAGCAGTTTATCGAAAATTGGGACTTCCAATTCACCCCTCCACTTT
>TRBV6-1|TRBD1|NA|TRBJ2-7
CASAPGGTYEQYF
TGTGCCAGCGCCCCAGGGGGCACATACGAGCAGTACTTC
>TRBV6-5|NA|NA|TRBJ1-1
CASSYGPLGEAFF
TGTGCCAGCAGTTACGGGCCCTTAGGCGAAGCTTTCTTT
>TRBV5-1|TRBD2|once|TRBJ2-5
CASSLDPSSGSGETQYF
TGCGCCAGCAGCTTGGATCCCTCTAGCGGGAGTGGAGAGACCCAGTACTTC
>TRBV2|NA|NA|TRBJ1-3
CASQQGTGNTIYF
TGTGCCAGCCAACAGGGAACTGGAAACACCATATATTTT
>TRBV24-1|NA|NA|TRBJ1-5
CATSEAEQPQHF
TGTGCCACCAGTGAAGCGGAGCAGCCCCAGCATTTT
>TRBV7-6|NA|NA|TRBJ2-7
CASSYDSYEQYF
TGTGCCAGCAGTTACGACAGCTACGAGCAGTACTTC